The 6 T cell receptor beta chains in this list originate from one sample, sequenced in a study of CD8+CD57+ T cells in acquired aplastic anemia (dated by TCRdb to between 2017 and 2018). Sequencing was performed on an Illumina HiSeq 2000. Profiling of TCR beta VDJ combinations and CDR3 sequences used genomic DNA as the template. TCRdb applied fastp at Q25 and MiXCR to the public reads, then kept only in-frame beta chains. Each entry merges the rows of one CDR3 protein and shows their most common DNA and genes. In this sample the table shows around 200,000 distinct CDR3 sequences, approximately 48% of which occur a single time. The ten largest account for 9.7% of the sample. The patients picked for sequencing were ones in whom flow cytometry had shown an expansion of CD8+CD57+ cells. Sequenced sample: sorted CD4+, CD8+, or CD8+CD57+ T cells (not recorded which) from PBMCs. These receptors came from a human donor with aplastic anemia.

This clonotype was observed many times. The chain employs TRBV7-2 and TRBJ2-7; 9 positions agree with TRBD2. Germline CDR1 and CDR2: SGHTA and FQGNSA. The J segment lost 5 bases and the V segment lost 5 bases, leaving 19 bases of the junction unmatched. The CDR3 consists of 18 residues. Here the CDR3 reads CASSPPAEREEVRDEQYF. In nucleotides, the CDR3 is TGTGCCAGCAGCCCCCCCGCCGAGCGGGAGGAGGTGCGGGACGAGCAGTACTTC.

The V gene is TRBV11-3, the J gene TRBJ2-1, with D possibly being TRBD2 (7 bases). In germline, CDR1 is SGHNT, CDR2 YENEEA. The CDR3 has 14 amino acids. V was cut by 5 bases and J by 5 bases, with 13 bases left in between. The CDR3 sequence is CASSPRGADNEQFF. The DNA of the CDR3 is TGTGCCAGCAGCCCACGGGGGGCGGACAATGAGCAGTTCTTC.

The chain has TRBV12-3 or TRBV12-4 and TRBJ2-2; D tentatively fits TRBD1 or TRBD2 (5 bases each). The CDR3 runs 16 residues. V was trimmed by 2 bases and J by 4 bases, leaving 14 bases between them. The CDR3, as DNA: TGTGCCAGCAGTTTAAGGGGTAGCGCCCTCACCGGGGAGCTGTTTTTT. As protein: CASSLRGSALTGELFF.

This clonotype showed up just once. V gene TRBV11-2 combines with J gene TRBJ1-6; D is uncertain. The CDR3 sequence is 13 residues long. Trimming cost V 3 bases and J 9 bases, with 9 bases left between them. CDR1 is SGHAT, CDR2 FQNNGV, per germline. CDR3 nucleotides: TGTGCCAGCAGCTTGTCCCCGAGTTCACCCCTCCACTTT. It is translated as CASSLSPSSPLHF.

This clonotype was observed once. The chain links TRBV29-1 to TRBJ2-5; no clear D. V was shortened by 3 bases and J by 5 bases, with 10 bases between the two germline ends. Germline V gene sequence: CDR1 SQVTM, CDR2 ANQGSEA. The CDR3 extends over 12 amino acids. The CDR3 nucleotides read TGCAGCGTTGACTCCGGAATGGAGACCCAGTACTTC. Encoded protein: CSVDSGMETQYF. The full variable domain, completed using reference TRBV29-1 and TRBJ2-5, is SAVISQKPSRDICQRGTSLTIQCQVDSQVTMMFWYRQQPGQSLTLIATANQGSEATYESGFVIDKFPISRPNLTFSTLTVSNMSPEDSSIYLCSVDSGMETQYFGPGTRLLVL.

This clonotype was counted at least ten times. The chain is built from TRBV20-1 and TRBJ2-7; 8 positions agree with TRBD1. Germline V gene sequence: CDR1 DFQATT, CDR2 SNEGSKA (reference sequence). After removal of 4 bases from V and 0 bases from J, the junction contained 8 bases not matched to a gene. CDR3 length: 15 amino acids. The CDR3 DNA sequence: TGCAGTGCTATTCCCGGGACAGGCGTCTCCTACGAGCAGTACTTC. Residues: CSAIPGTGVSYEQYF.